The clone carrying this T cell receptor beta chain showed up just once. The study drew its donors from healthy HIV-negative adults without recent acute infections or vaccinations. The data are from a study of shared clonotypes between healthy human individuals. Generated by immunoSEQ multiplex PCR, the TCRdb table keeps only in-frame clones and is missing some. The table lists about 2.4 million clones, approximately 93% of them singletons, with around 0.4% in the top ten. Trimming shortened V by 5 bases and J by 2 bases, and 16 bases separated the two germline ends. Looked up from germline, CDR1 is SEHNR and CDR2 is FQNEAQ (reference sequence). The length of the CDR3 is 15 residues.

The sample comprised naive CD4+ T cells from PBMCs. Documented subset: CD45RA+ positively selected. The source of this sequence is a man aged 18 to 29 in good health. Some clones in this sample may be carry-over from other donors' samples. J is TRBJ2-7 and V is TRBV7-9; a possible D gene is TRBD2 (6 bases). For the CDR3, the DNA is TGTGCCAGCAGCAAAGGAGGGACCCTTGCCTACGAGCAGTACTTC. Translating it yields CASSKGGTLAYEQYF.